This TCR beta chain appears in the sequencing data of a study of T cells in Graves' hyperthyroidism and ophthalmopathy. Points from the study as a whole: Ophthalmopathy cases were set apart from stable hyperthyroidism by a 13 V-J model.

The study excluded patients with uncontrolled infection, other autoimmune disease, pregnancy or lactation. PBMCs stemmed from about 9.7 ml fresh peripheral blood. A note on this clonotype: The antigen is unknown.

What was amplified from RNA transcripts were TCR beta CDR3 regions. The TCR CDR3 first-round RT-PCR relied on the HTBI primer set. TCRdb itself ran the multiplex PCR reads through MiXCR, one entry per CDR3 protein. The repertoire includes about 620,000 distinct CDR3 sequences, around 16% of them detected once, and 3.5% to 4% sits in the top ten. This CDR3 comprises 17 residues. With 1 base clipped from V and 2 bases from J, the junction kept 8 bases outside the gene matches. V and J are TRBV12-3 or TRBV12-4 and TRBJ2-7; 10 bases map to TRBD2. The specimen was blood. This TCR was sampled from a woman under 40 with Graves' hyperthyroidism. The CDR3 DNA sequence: TGTGCCAGCAGTTTAGGGGGGCTAGCGGGAGTAACCTACGAGCAGTACTTC. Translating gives CASSLGGLAGVTYEQYF.